A selection of T cell receptor beta chains follows, all from one sample in a study of blood T cells in healthy people across ages. One entry per CDR3 protein results from TCRdb running MiXCR on the 5' RACE reads. The sample contains around 800,000 distinct CDR3 sequences, under 80% of which appear only once. Sample: blood. Source of these receptors: a man aged 30 to 39 in good health. Both conserved end residues are part of each CDR3. D genes are given only for firm matches. Size is stated for part of the rows, as once, few or many counts, or as a class when the clone is expanded.

V gene	clone size	J gene	D gene	CDR3 DNA	CDR3 protein
TRBV11-3	.	TRBJ2-6	.	TGTGCCAGCAGCTTAGGCGACAGCTCTGGGGCCAACGTCCTGACTTTC	CASSLGDSSGANVLTF
TRBV7-2	.	TRBJ1-4	.	TGTGCCAGCAGCTTAAGTCCAACTAATGAAAAACTGTTTTTT	CASSLSPTNEKLFF
TRBV20-1	.	TRBJ2-5	.	TGCAGTGCCCCACGCAACGGGGTAGTAGAGACCCAGTACTTC	CSAPRNGVVETQYF
TRBV18	.	TRBJ2-7	TRBD1	TGTGCCAGCTCACCAGGGACAGGGTTTCCCGAGCAGTACTTC	CASSPGTGFPEQYF
TRBV6-5	once	TRBJ1-4	TRBD1	TGTGCCAGCAGTTACTCGACTGGGACAGGGATTGGAAAACTGTTTTTT	CASSYSTGTGIGKLFF
TRBV12-3/TRBV12-4	.	TRBJ1-6	.	TGTGCCAGCAGTTTCAGCTTAAGGGATTCACCCCTCCACTTT	CASSFSLRDSPLHF
TRBV30	.	TRBJ2-3	.	TGTGCCTGGAGAAGGGCTAACCAAGATACGCAGTATTTT	CAWRRANQDTQYF
TRBV25-1	.	TRBJ1-4	.	TGTGCCAGCAGAGACCAGGTCCCTGATCTCAATGAAAAACTGTTTTTT	CASRDQVPDLNEKLFF
TRBV20-1	.	TRBJ2-7	TRBD2	TGCAGTGCGAAGGGAGGGGTAGCGGACATTCGGTACTTC	CSAKGGVADIRYF
TRBV29-1	.	TRBJ2-7	.	TGCAGCGTTGAAGCACCGGACAGCTCCTACGAGCAGTACTTC	CSVEAPDSSYEQYF
TRBV7-2	few	TRBJ2-5	.	TGTGCCAGCAGCTTAGGCTCCGCGGAAGAGACCCAGTACTTC	CASSLGSAEETQYF
TRBV7-3	.	TRBJ1-6	TRBD1	TGTGCCAGCAGCCCAGAGGGCCAGGGGGCTTTCTCACCCCTCCACTTT	CASSPEGQGAFSPLHF
TRBV9	.	TRBJ2-1	TRBD2	TGTGCCAGCAGCGTAGAAGGGACTAGGTACAATGAGCAGTTCTTC	CASSVEGTRYNEQFF
TRBV6-2/TRBV6-3	.	TRBJ2-7	.	TGTGCCAGCTCACGACGGCAGCGCCTCTACGAGCAGTACTTC	CASSRRQRLYEQYF
TRBV12-3/TRBV12-4	.	TRBJ2-1	.	TGTGCCAGCAGTTTAGAACAGGCTGCCTACAATGAGCAGTTCTTC	CASSLEQAAYNEQFF
TRBV3-1	once	TRBJ2-1	TRBD2	TGTGCCGGCAGTCCCACGACTAGCGGGGGTAGCGATGAGCAGTTCTTC	CAGSPTTSGGSDEQFF
TRBV20-1	.	TRBJ1-5	TRBD1	TGCAGTGCTAGAGATAGGCCAGGGGGTTCTCAGCCCCAGCATTTT	CSARDRPGGSQPQHF